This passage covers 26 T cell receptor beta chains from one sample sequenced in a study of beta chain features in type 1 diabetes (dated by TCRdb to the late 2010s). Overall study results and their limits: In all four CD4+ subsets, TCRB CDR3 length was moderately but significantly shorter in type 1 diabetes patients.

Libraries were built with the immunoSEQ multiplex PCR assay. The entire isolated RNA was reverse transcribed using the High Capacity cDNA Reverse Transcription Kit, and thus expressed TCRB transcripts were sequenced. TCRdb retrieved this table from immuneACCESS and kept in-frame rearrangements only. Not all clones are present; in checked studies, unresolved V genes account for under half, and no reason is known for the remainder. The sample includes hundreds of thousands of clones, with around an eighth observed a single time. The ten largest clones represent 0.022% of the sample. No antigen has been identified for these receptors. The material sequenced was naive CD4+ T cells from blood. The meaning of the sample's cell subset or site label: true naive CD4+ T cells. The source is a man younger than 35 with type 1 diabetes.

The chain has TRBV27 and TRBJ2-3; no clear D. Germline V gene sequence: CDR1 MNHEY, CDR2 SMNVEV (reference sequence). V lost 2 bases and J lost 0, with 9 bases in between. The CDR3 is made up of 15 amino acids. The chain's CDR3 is CASSLRPKSTDTQYF. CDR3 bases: TGTGCCAGCAGTTTAAGGCCTAAGAGCACAGATACGCAGTATTTT.

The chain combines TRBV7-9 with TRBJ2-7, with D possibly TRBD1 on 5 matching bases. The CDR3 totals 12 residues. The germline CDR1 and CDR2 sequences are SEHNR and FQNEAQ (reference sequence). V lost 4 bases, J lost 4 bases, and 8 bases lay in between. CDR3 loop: CASSSRDYEQYF. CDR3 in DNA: TGTGCCAGCAGCTCCAGGGATTACGAGCAGTACTTC.

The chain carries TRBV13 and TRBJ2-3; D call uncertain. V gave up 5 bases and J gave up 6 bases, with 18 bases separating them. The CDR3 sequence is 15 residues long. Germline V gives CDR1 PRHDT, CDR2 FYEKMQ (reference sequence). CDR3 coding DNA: TGTGCCAGCAGCCTCCAGTTCCGTTCCGACGATACGCAGTATTTT. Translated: CASSLQFRSDDTQYF.

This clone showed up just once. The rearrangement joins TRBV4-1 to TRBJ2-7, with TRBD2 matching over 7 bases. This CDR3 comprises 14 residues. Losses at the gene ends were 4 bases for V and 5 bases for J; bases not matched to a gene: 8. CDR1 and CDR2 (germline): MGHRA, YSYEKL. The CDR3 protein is CASSRTGTTHEQYF. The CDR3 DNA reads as TGCGCCAGCAGCCGAACCGGGACTACACACGAGCAGTACTTC.

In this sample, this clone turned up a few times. The CDR3 region has the DNA TGTGCCAGCAGAGGACTAGCGGGGGGGCTATACAATGAGCAGTTCTTC. It specifies CASRGLAGGLYNEQFF. The chain has TRBV28 and TRBJ2-1, with 15 positions matching TRBD2. Germline values: CDR1 MDHEN, CDR2 SYDVKM. CDR3 size: 16 residues. V lost 6 bases, J lost 4 bases, and 4 bases stayed unmatched. Full variable domain (remainder filled in from reference TRBV28 and TRBJ2-1): DVKVTQSSRYLVKRTGEKVFLECVQDMDHENMFWYRQDPGLGLRLIYFSYDVKMKEKGDIPEGYSVSREKKERFSLILESASTNQTSMYLCASRGLAGGLYNEQFFGPGTRLTVL.

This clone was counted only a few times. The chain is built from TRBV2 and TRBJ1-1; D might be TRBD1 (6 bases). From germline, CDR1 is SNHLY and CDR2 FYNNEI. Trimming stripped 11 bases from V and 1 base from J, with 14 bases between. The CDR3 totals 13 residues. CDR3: CAGSRGGNTEAFF. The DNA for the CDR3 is TGTGCCGGATCCAGGGGAGGGAACACTGAAGCTTTCTTT.

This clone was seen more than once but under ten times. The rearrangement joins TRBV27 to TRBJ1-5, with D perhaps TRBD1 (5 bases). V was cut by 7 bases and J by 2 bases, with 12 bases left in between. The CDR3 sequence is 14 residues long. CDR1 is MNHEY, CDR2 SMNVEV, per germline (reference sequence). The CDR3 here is CASMSREGNQPQHF. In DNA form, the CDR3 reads TGTGCCAGCATGTCCAGGGAGGGCAATCAGCCCCAGCATTTT.

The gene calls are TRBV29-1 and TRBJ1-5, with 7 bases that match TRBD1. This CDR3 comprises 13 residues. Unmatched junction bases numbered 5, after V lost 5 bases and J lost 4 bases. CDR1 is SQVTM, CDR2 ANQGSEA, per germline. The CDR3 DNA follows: TGCAGCGTTCGCCGGGACAGTAATCAGCCCCAGCATTTT. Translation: CSVRRDSNQPQHF.

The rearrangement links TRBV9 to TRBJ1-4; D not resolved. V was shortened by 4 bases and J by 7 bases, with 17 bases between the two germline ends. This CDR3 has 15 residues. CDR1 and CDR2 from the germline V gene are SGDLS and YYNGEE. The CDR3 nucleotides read TGTGCCAGCAGCCCCCAGACGGGAGGGAGTGAAAAACTGTTTTTT. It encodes CASSPQTGGSEKLFF.

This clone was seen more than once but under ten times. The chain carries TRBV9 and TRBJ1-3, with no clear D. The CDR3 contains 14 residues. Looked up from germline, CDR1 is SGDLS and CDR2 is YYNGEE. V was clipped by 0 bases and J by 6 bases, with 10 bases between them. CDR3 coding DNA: TGTGCCAGCAGCGTAGGGACGGAAGTAAACACCATATATTTT. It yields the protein CASSVGTEVNTIYF.

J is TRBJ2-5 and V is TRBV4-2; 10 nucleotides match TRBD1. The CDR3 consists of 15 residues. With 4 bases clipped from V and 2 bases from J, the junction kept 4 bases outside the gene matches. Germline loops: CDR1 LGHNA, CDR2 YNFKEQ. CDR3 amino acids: CASSRGTGEQETQYF. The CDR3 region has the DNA TGTGCCAGCAGCCGTGGGACAGGGGAACAAGAGACCCAGTACTTC.

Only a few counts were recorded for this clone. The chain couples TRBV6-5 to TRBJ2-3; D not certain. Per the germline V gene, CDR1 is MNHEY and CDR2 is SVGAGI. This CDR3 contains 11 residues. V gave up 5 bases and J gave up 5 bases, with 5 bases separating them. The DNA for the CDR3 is TGTGCCAGCAGTGCCAGAGATACGCAGTATTTT. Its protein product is CASSARDTQYF.

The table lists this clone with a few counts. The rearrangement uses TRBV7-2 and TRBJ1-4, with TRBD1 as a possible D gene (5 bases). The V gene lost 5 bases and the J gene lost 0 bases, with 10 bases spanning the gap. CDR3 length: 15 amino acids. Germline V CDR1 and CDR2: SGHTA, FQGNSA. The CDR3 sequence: CASSPGGATNEKLFF. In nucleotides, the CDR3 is TGTGCCAGCAGCCCCGGGGGAGCAACTAATGAAAAACTGTTTTTT. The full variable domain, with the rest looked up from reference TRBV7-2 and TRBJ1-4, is GAGVSQSPSNKVTEKGKDVELRCDPISGHTALYWYRQSLGQGLEFLIYFQGNSAPDKSGLPSDRFSAERTGGSVSTLTIQRTQQEDSAVYLCASSPGGATNEKLFFGSGTQLSVL.

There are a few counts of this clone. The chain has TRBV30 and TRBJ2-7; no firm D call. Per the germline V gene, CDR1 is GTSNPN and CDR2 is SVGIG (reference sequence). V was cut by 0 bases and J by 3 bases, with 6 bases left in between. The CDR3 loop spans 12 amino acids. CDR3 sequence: CAWSVTHYEQYF. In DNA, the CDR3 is TGTGCCTGGAGTGTAACACACTACGAGCAGTACTTC.

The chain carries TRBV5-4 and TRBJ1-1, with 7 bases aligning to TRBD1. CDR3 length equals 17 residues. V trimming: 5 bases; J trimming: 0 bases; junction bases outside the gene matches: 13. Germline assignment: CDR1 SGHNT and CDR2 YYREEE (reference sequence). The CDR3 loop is CASSPAGLQGLNTEAFF. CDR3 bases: TGTGCCAGCAGTCCAGCGGGGCTACAGGGGCTGAACACTGAAGCTTTCTTT.

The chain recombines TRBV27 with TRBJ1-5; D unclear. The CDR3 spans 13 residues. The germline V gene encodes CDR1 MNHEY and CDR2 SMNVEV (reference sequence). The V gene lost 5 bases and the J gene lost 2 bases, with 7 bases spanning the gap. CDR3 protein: CASSPRRNQPQHF. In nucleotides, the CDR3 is TGTGCCAGCAGTCCCCGACGCAATCAGCCCCAGCATTTT.

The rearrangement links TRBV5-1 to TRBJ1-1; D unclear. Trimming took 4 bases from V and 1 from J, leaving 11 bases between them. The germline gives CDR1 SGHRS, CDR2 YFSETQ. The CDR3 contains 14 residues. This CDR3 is CASSPSRENTEAFF. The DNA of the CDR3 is TGCGCCAGCAGCCCGTCCCGGGAGAACACTGAAGCTTTCTTT.

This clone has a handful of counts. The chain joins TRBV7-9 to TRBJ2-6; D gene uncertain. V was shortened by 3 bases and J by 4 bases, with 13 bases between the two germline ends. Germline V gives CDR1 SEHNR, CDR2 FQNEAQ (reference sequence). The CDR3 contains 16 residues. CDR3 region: CASSFSLLRGANVLTF. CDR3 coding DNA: TGTGCCAGCAGCTTCAGTCTCCTCAGGGGGGCCAACGTCCTGACTTTC.

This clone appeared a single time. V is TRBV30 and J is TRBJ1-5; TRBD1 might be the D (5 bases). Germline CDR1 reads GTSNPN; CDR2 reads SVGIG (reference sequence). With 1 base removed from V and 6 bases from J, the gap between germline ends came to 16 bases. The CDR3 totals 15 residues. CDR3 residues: CAWSAVLGVGQPQHF. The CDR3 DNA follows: TGTGCCTGGAGTGCCGTTTTGGGGGTTGGTCAGCCCCAGCATTTT.

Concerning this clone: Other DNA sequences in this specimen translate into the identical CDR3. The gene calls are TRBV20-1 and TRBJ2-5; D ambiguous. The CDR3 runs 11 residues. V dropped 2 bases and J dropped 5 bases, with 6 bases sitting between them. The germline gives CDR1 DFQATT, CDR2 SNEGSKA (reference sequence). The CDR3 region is CSARFQETQYF. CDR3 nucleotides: TGCAGTGCTAGATTTCAGGAGACCCAGTACTTC.

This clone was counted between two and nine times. DNA of the CDR3: TGTGCCAGCAGCACCATACGGACCGCTGGCAGTGAAAAACTGTTTTTT. This translates into CASSTIRTAGSEKLFF. The V and J genes are TRBV13 and TRBJ1-4; D not certain. V lost 5 bases, J lost 7 bases, and 20 bases lay in between. The germline CDR1 and CDR2 sequences are PRHDT and FYEKMQ (reference sequence). This CDR3 has 16 residues.

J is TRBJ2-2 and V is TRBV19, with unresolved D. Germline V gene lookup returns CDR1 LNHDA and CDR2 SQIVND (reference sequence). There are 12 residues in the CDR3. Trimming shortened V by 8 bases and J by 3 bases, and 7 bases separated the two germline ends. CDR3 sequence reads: CASSTYTGELFF. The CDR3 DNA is TGTGCCAGTTCGACATACACCGGGGAGCTGTTTTTT. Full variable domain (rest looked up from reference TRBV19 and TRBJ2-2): DGGITQSPKYLFRKEGQNVTLSCEQNLNHDAMYWYRQDPGQGLRLIYYSQIVNDFQKGDIAEGYSVSREKKESFPLTVTSAQKNPTAFYLCASSTYTGELFFGEGSRLTVL.

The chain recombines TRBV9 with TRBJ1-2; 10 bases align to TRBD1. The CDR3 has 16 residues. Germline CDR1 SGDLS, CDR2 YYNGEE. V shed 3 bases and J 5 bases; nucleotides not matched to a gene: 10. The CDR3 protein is CASSAQRDRGGYGYTF. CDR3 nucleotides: TGTGCCAGCAGCGCCCAGAGGGACAGGGGAGGGTATGGCTACACCTTC.

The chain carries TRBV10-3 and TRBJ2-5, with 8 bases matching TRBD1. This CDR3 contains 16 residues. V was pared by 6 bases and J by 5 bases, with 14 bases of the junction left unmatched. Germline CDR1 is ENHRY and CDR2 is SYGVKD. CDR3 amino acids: CAISALSGGRWETQYF. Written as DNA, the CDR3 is TGTGCCATCAGCGCATTATCAGGGGGCAGGTGGGAGACCCAGTACTTC.

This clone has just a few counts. The CDR3 DNA reads as TGTGCCAGCTCACCCGGGACAGGGCTAGATCAGCCCCAGCATTTT. Translating it yields CASSPGTGLDQPQHF. The rearrangement joins TRBV18 to TRBJ1-5; 9 bases are shared with TRBD1. Per germline, CDR1 KGHSH and CDR2 LQKENI. The CDR3 covers 15 residues. V lost 3 bases and J lost 5; bases outside the gene matches: 5.

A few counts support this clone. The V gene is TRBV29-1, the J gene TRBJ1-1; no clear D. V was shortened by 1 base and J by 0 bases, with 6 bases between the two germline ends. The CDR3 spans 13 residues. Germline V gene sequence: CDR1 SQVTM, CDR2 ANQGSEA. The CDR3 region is CSVEGTLNTEAFF. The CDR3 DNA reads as TGCAGCGTTGAAGGTACCTTGAACACTGAAGCTTTCTTT.